Shown below are 32 T cell receptor beta chains from a single sample sequenced in a study of post-analysis software for immune sequencing data. The study, taken as a whole, reports: In patients, 4 to 6 TRBV segments were more frequent than in controls, with TRBV5-6, TRBV5-1 and TRBV20-1 among them.

Prepared TCR beta cDNA libraries contained unique molecular identifiers. A single record per CDR3 protein comes from TCRdb applying MiXCR to the PCR reads. The sample lists roughly 730,000 distinct CDR3 sequences, just under 30% occurring once. No antigens are known for them. The sample comprised blood. These receptors originate from a girl aged 10 to 17 with multiple sclerosis.

This clonotype has just a few counts. V gene TRBV6-5 combines with J gene TRBJ1-2, with TRBD1 identical over 8 bases. The CDR3 sequence is 15 residues long. Germline V gives CDR1 MNHEY, CDR2 SVGAGI. J was trimmed by 8 bases and V by 4 bases; bases with no gene match: 12. CDR3 residues: CASSFRGLALAGYTF. CDR3 in DNA: TGTGCCAGCAGTTTCAGGGGGCTGGCGCTAGCAGGCTACACCTTC.

This clonotype has only a few counts. This chain connects TRBV6-5 to TRBJ1-5; D is ambiguous. The CDR3 runs to 14 residues. The germline CDR1 and CDR2 sequences are MNHEY and SVGAGI. Trimming removed 3 bases from V and 6 bases from J, with 12 bases in between. The CDR3, as DNA: TGTGCCAGCAGTTATGTTAACGAGGGTCAGCCCCAGCATTTT. It encodes CASSYVNEGQPQHF.

J is TRBJ2-5 and V is TRBV7-9, with TRBD1 identical over 7 bases. The length of the CDR3 is 17 residues. The trim removed 1 base at V and 1 base at J, leaving 9 bases unmatched. Germline CDR1 SEHNR, CDR2 FQNEAQ (reference sequence). CDR3 nucleotides: TGTGCCAGCAGCTTAGTGCCGGGACAGCCTTTCCAAGAGACCCAGTACTTC. This translates into CASSLVPGQPFQETQYF. Variable domain in full (rest from reference TRBV7-9 and TRBJ2-5): DTGVSQNPRHKITKRGQNVTFRCDPISEHNRLYWYRQTLGQGPEFLTYFQNEAQLEKSRLLSDRFSAERPKGSFSTLEIQRTEQGDSAMYLCASSLVPGQPFQETQYFGPGTRLLVL.

This chain uses TRBV29-1 with TRBJ2-5; 10 nucleotides line up with TRBD2. The germline gives CDR1 SQVTM, CDR2 ANQGSEA. CDR3 length: 14 residues. After removal of 3 bases from V and 11 bases from J, the junction contained 12 bases not matched to a gene. The chain's CDR3 is CSVDASGSCNEQYF. The CDR3 region has the DNA TGCAGCGTTGATGCTAGCGGGAGTTGCAATGAGCAGTACTTC.

V and J are TRBV29-1 and TRBJ2-1; D is unresolved. Trimming pared 4 bases from V and 6 bases from J, leaving 7 bases between. Germline CDR1 and CDR2: SQVTM and ANQGSEA. CDR3 length equals 11 residues. The CDR3 nucleotides are TGCAGCGTTGGCAGGTCCAATGAGCAGTTCTTC. Translation: CSVGRSNEQFF.

V gene TRBV28 combines with J gene TRBJ1-6; D is uncertain. The CDR3 loop spans 15 amino acids. Germline V CDR1 and CDR2: MDHEN, SYDVKM. V gave up 2 bases and J gave up 6 bases, with 11 bases separating them. CDR3 DNA sequence: TGTGCCAGCAGTTTAATCAGGATGGGTAATTCACCCCTCCACTTT. It specifies CASSLIRMGNSPLHF.

Comments on this clonotype: A much more abundant neighbour one base away suggests this may be a read error. The chain uses TRBV6-5 and TRBJ2-5, with D possibly TRBD1 on 5 matching bases. The CDR3 sequence is 14 residues long. V dropped 6 bases and J dropped 5 bases, with 16 bases sitting between them. Germline V gives CDR1 MNHEY, CDR2 SVGAGI. The CDR3 DNA is TGTGCCAGCAGGTCCGGGCCCAGGGTTGAGACCCAGTACTTC. The encoded protein is CASRSGPRVETQYF.

The rearrangement links TRBV4-3 to TRBJ1-1, with 10 bases aligning to TRBD1. Germline V gives CDR1 LGHNA, CDR2 YSLEER. The CDR3 runs 18 residues. V trimming: 1 base; J trimming: 3 bases; junction bases outside the gene matches: 11. CDR3 sequence (DNA): TGCGCCAGCAGCCAAGCAATTCGGGACAGGGGTGGGCACACTGAAGCTTTCTTT. Residues: CASSQAIRDRGGHTEAFF.

This sequence joins TRBV5-1 and TRBJ1-1; D might be TRBD1 (6 bases). V dropped 3 bases and J dropped 4 bases, with 16 bases sitting between them. Germline CDR1 and CDR2: SGHRS and YFSETQ. The length of the CDR3 is 15 residues. CDR3 sequence: CASSSSGGAGTEAFF. The CDR3 DNA reads as TGCGCCAGCAGCTCCAGTGGGGGCGCGGGCACTGAAGCTTTCTTT.

The chain has TRBV29-1 and TRBJ1-1; 7 nucleotides line up with TRBD1. Trimming removed 5 bases from V and 7 bases from J; junction bases left unmatched: 4. Germline assignment: CDR1 SQVTM and CDR2 ANQGSEA. The CDR3 loop spans 11 amino acids. In DNA form, the CDR3 reads TGCAGCGTTCCAGGGGGGAATGAAGCTTTCTTT. Amino acids: CSVPGGNEAFF.

The rearrangement joins TRBV20-1 to TRBJ1-4, with unresolved D. The CDR3 runs 15 residues. From germline, CDR1 is DFQATT and CDR2 SNEGSKA (reference sequence). Trimming cost V 2 bases and J 8 bases, with 18 bases left between them. This chain's CDR3 is CSARIPGNVREKLFF. The CDR3 region has the DNA TGCAGTGCTAGAATCCCGGGGAACGTTCGGGAAAAACTGTTTTTT.

The V call is TRBV11-2, the J call TRBJ2-5, with 16 nucleotides matching TRBD2. Germline CDR1 and CDR2: SGHAT and FQNNGV. The CDR3 loop spans 15 amino acids. Trimming removed 7 bases from V and 4 bases from J; junction bases left unmatched: 3. CDR3 in DNA: TGTGCCAGCACCGGGACTAGCGGGAGGGTAGAGACCCAGTACTTC. Amino acids: CASTGTSGRVETQYF.

This clonotype has just a few counts. The chain joins TRBV11-2 to TRBJ2-1; the D is unclear. This CDR3 has 15 residues. The germline V gene encodes CDR1 SGHAT and CDR2 FQNNGV. V lost 0 bases and J 8 bases, leaving 14 bases between the germline ends. The CDR3 DNA follows: TGTGCCAGCAGCTTAGATCTGGCTAGTGGGCATGAGCAGTTCTTC. Amino acid sequence: CASSLDLASGHEQFF.

CDR3 region: CSAGPTVSSYNEQFF. The CDR3 DNA reads TGCAGTGCTGGACCCACAGTGAGCTCCTACAATGAGCAGTTCTTC. The V call is TRBV20-1, the J call TRBJ2-1; D gene unclear. This CDR3 has 15 residues. V lost 5 bases, J lost 0 bases, and 14 bases lay in between. The V gene's germline CDR1 is DFQATT and CDR2 SNEGSKA (reference sequence).

This clonotype has ten or more counts. The chain couples TRBV10-3 to TRBJ2-5, with D possibly being TRBD1 (5 bases). Trimming shortened V by 4 bases and J by 2 bases, and 14 bases separated the two germline ends. The V gene's germline CDR1 is ENHRY and CDR2 SYGVKD. The CDR3 is 15 amino acids. The CDR3 DNA follows: TGTGCCATCAGTGTCTTAACAGGATCGCAAGAGACCCAGTACTTC. Amino acid sequence: CAISVLTGSQETQYF.

This clonotype was counted only a few times. The chain employs TRBV7-9 and TRBJ1-4; D not resolved. Germline CDR1 SEHNR, CDR2 FQNEAQ (reference sequence). CDR3 length: 14 residues. V was shortened by 3 bases and J by 8 bases, with 13 bases between the two germline ends. CDR3 in amino acids: CASSFGSLGEKLFF. The CDR3 DNA sequence: TGTGCCAGCAGCTTCGGCTCGCTGGGGGAAAAACTGTTTTTT.

This clonotype has a handful of counts. V usage is TRBV29-1 and J usage is TRBJ1-4; D is unresolved. The germline CDR1 and CDR2 sequences are SQVTM and ANQGSEA. The ends were cut back, 4 bases at V and 0 bases at J, with 6 bases in the middle. This CDR3 region has 13 residues. The CDR3 reads CSVGKATNEKLFF. CDR3 bases: TGCAGCGTTGGAAAGGCAACTAATGAAAAACTGTTTTTT.

The chain links TRBV24-1 to TRBJ2-7; 8 bases map to TRBD1. Judging by the DNA end, TRBJ2-5 fits better; the J call may be wrong. This CDR3 contains 17 residues. From germline, CDR1 is KGHDR and CDR2 SFDVKD. The CDR3 here is CATSDFSPGQGCGTQYF. CDR3 coding DNA: TGTGCCACCAGTGATTTCTCACCCGGACAGGGTTGTGGGACCCAGTACTTC.

This clonotype was counted only a few times. This chain uses TRBV27 with TRBJ2-5, with 13 bases fitting TRBD2. The CDR3 extends over 16 amino acids. The junction had 5 bases not matched to a gene; V was cut back by 5 bases and J by 2 bases. The germline V gene has CDR1 MNHEY and CDR2 SMNVEV (reference sequence). CDR3: CASSLRLAGGQETQYF. The CDR3 DNA follows: TGTGCCAGCAGTCTTCGACTAGCGGGGGGTCAAGAGACCCAGTACTTC.

At least ten counts were recorded for this clonotype. V usage is TRBV4-3 and J usage is TRBJ2-7; the D is unclear. From germline, CDR1 is LGHNA and CDR2 YSLEER. This CDR3 region has 14 residues. The V end was cut by 0 bases, the J end by 1 base, with 7 bases between. This CDR3 is CASSQERFSYEQYF. The CDR3 nucleotides read TGCGCCAGCAGCCAAGAGAGATTTTCCTACGAGCAGTACTTC.

The chain couples TRBV7-2 to TRBJ2-5; 10 nucleotides align to TRBD2. Germline CDR1 and CDR2: SGHTA and FQGNSA. CDR3 length: 17 amino acids. V shed 4 bases, J shed 4 bases, and the junction held 12 bases outside the gene matches. CDR3 coding DNA: TGTGCCAGCAGCTCCCGAGTTCTAGCGGGAGTGGGAGAGACCCAGTACTTC. This translates into CASSSRVLAGVGETQYF.

In this sample, this clonotype turned up a few times. The J gene is TRBJ1-5, the V gene TRBV15, with D possibly matching TRBD1 (6 bases). V lost 2 bases and J lost 4, with 9 bases in between. This CDR3 spans 14 amino acids. Germline CDR1 and CDR2: LNHNV and YYDKDF (reference sequence). CDR3 in DNA: TGTGCCACCAGCAGATACCAGGGGAATCAGCCCCAGCATTTT. It specifies CATSRYQGNQPQHF.

This clonotype has only a few counts. This rearrangement joins TRBV11-2 to TRBJ2-1, with 8 nucleotides matching TRBD2. V was pared by 4 bases and J by 6 bases, with 8 bases of the junction left unmatched. The germline V gene has CDR1 SGHAT and CDR2 FQNNGV. The CDR3 runs 15 residues. CDR3: CASSSIGRAINEQFF. The CDR3 nucleotides read TGTGCCAGCAGCTCAATCGGGAGGGCCATCAATGAGCAGTTCTTC.

This clonotype occurred a few times. The rearrangement joins TRBV29-1 to TRBJ1-1; D is uncertain. This CDR3 spans 11 amino acids. V lost 4 bases, J lost 4 bases, and 7 bases lay in between. Germline loops: CDR1 SQVTM, CDR2 ANQGSEA. The CDR3 is CSVGLTTEAFF. DNA of the CDR3: TGCAGCGTTGGCCTGACCACTGAAGCTTTCTTT.

This clonotype was detected a few times. This rearrangement joins TRBV20-1 to TRBJ1-2, with D perhaps TRBD1 (5 bases). CDR1 is DFQATT and CDR2 is SNEGSKA in the germline V gene (reference sequence). Trimming stripped 6 bases from V and 1 base from J, with 15 bases between. This CDR3 region has 14 residues. The CDR3 nucleotides read TGCAGTGCCCTGGGGCGGGAGAGTAACTATGGCTACACCTTC. Translated: CSALGRESNYGYTF.

The chain recombines TRBV5-1 with TRBJ2-1, with 9 bases lining up with TRBD2. The J call may be in error: the DNA end matches TRBJ2-7 better. Germline V gene sequence: CDR1 SGHRS, CDR2 YFSETQ. This CDR3 has 21 amino acids. In nucleotides, the CDR3 is TGCGCCAGCAGCTTGCTTTCACGTCTAGCGGGAATCGGCGGGCGGTACAATGAGCAGTACTTC. Translation gives CASSLLSRLAGIGGRYNEQYF.

This chain joins TRBV10-1 and TRBJ2-3; maybe TRBD1 (6 bases). CDR1 and CDR2 (germline): WNHNN, SYGVQD (reference sequence). Trimming removed 6 bases from V and 9 bases from J, with 19 bases in between. This CDR3 is 14 amino acids long. CDR3 coding DNA: TGCGCCAGCAGCGAGGCAGGGGCTCAAGTCACGCAGTATTTT. Protein product: CASSEAGAQVTQYF.

The CDR3 protein is CASSQDHLTGELFF. The CDR3 region has the DNA TGCGCCAGCAGCCAAGACCATCTGACTGGGGAGCTGTTTTTT. This chain joins TRBV4-3 and TRBJ2-2; the D is unclear. Germline CDR1 and CDR2: LGHNA and YSLEER. The CDR3 sequence is 14 residues long. V was cut by 0 bases and J by 8 bases, with 10 bases left in between.

A few counts support this clonotype. The V and J genes are TRBV7-7 and TRBJ2-5; D unresolved. V was clipped by 4 bases and J by 3 bases, with 12 bases between them. The length of the CDR3 is 14 residues. Germline CDR1 and CDR2: SSHAT and FNYEAQ (reference sequence). The CDR3 protein is CASSSAQDKETQYF. CDR3 sequence (DNA): TGTGCCAGCAGCTCCGCGCAAGATAAAGAGACCCAGTACTTC.

This chain joins TRBV20-1 and TRBJ2-5; 10 nucleotides line up with TRBD1. The CDR3 contains 14 residues. Germline V gene data show CDR1 as DFQATT and CDR2 as SNEGSKA (reference sequence). Losses at the gene ends were 3 bases for V and 7 bases for J; bases not matched to a gene: 8. For the CDR3, the DNA is TGCAGTGCTAGGGGGACAGGGGCCGGGGGGACCCAGTACTTC. It is translated as CSARGTGAGGTQYF.

In this sample, this clonotype turned up once. The J gene is TRBJ2-2, the V gene TRBV9; 10 bases fit TRBD1. V dropped 3 bases and J dropped 6; count of bases not matched to a gene: 5. CDR1 and CDR2 from the germline V gene are SGDLS and YYNGEE. This CDR3 spans 15 amino acids. CDR3 nucleotide sequence: TGTGCCAGCAGCGGTACCGGGACAGGGGCCGGGGAGCTGTTTTTT. Encoded protein: CASSGTGTGAGELFF.

In this sample, this clonotype turned up many times. The CDR3 nucleotides are TGTGCCAGCAGCCCTGGACAGTTCTACGAGCAGTACTTC. Protein sequence: CASSPGQFYEQYF. The V call is TRBV7-9, the J call TRBJ2-7; perhaps TRBD1 as D (6 bases). The germline V gene encodes CDR1 SEHNR and CDR2 FQNEAQ (reference sequence). Deletions cut 5 bases from V and 3 bases from J, with 11 bases between. The CDR3 extends over 13 amino acids.